The T cell receptor beta chain under discussion was sequenced for a study of OX40 agonist ivuxolimab in advanced cancers. Study in general: Enrolled patients in dose escalation had cancers that were hepatocellular carcinoma, melanoma, renal cell or head and neck cancer. Study observations and caveats: Clonal expansion from baseline to week 6 occurred in both CD4+ and CD8+ T cells. Certain nonresponders additionally had low normalized T-cell clonal expansion.

Concerning this clone: Its antigen is undetermined.

Cycle 7 day 1, cycle 4 day 1, and baseline were the timepoints at which blood was sampled. Generated by immunoSEQ multiplex PCR, the TCRdb table keeps only in-frame clones and is missing some. The sample consists of some 100,000 clones, under 90% of them appearing once. Germline lookup yields CDR1 LNHDA and CDR2 SQIVND (reference sequence). Trimming at V came to 4 bases and at J to 1 base, leaving 6 bases not matched to a gene. The CDR3 has 17 amino acids. The V gene is TRBV19, the J gene TRBJ1-5; 11 bases map to TRBD1. Source: CD4+ or CD8+ T cells sorted from blood, taken in a trial of the OX40 agonist ivuxolimab. The source is an adult with an advanced solid tumor such as melanoma, head and neck, liver or kidney cancer. The CDR3 region has the DNA TGTGCCAGTAGTAAAGGGGGGACAGGGGGAAGCAATCAGCCCCAGCATTTT. This sequence encodes CASSKGGTGGSNQPQHF. Supplemented by reference TRBV19 and TRBJ1-5, the full variable domain reads DGGITQSPKYLFRKEGQNVTLSCEQNLNHDAMYWYRQDPGQGLRLIYYSQIVNDFQKGDIAEGYSVSREKKESFPLTVTSAQKNPTAFYLCASSKGGTGGSNQPQHFGDGTRLSIL.